The 6 T cell receptor beta chains below were found in one sample sequenced in a study of blood T cell repertoires in COVID-19. Method: immunoSEQ multiplex PCR; TCRdb's copy keeps in-frame clones and lacks some. The data show over 70,000 clones, approximately 90% seen once. Input material: peripheral blood. Receptors originate from an elderly woman with acute or convalescent COVID-19.

V usage is TRBV18 and J usage is TRBJ1-4, with 8 nucleotides matching TRBD1. The V segment lost 6 bases and the J segment 8 bases; nucleotides outside the gene matches: 8. The germline V gene has CDR1 KGHSH and CDR2 LQKENI. The CDR3 sequence is 14 residues long. Here the CDR3 DNA reads TGTGCCAGCTCGTCTGGGACAGGAGGGGAAAAACTGTTTTTT. As protein: CASSSGTGGEKLFF. Supplemented by reference TRBV18 and TRBJ1-4, the full variable domain reads NAGVMQNPRHLVRRRGQEARLRCSPMKGHSHVYWYRQLPEEGLKFMVYLQKENIIDESGMPKERFSAEFPKEGPSILRIQQVVRGDSAAYFCASSSGTGGEKLFFGSGTQLSVL.

The chain combines TRBV10-3 with TRBJ2-7, with TRBD1 matching 8 bases. The junction had 9 bases not matched to a gene; V was cut back by 7 bases and J by 4 bases. The V gene's germline CDR1 is ENHRY and CDR2 SYGVKD. This CDR3 contains 14 residues. Here the CDR3 reads CAITAQGEAYEQYF. In DNA, the CDR3 is TGTGCCATCACCGCACAGGGGGAAGCGTACGAGCAGTACTTC.

This clone came up once. The chain is built from TRBV30 and TRBJ1-2, with 8 positions matching TRBD1. V was pared by 1 base and J by 4 bases, with 2 bases of the junction left unmatched. The CDR3 totals 13 residues. The germline CDR1 and CDR2 sequences are GTSNPN and SVGIG (reference sequence). CDR3 in DNA: TGTGCCTGGAGTGGGACAGGGCCCTATGGCTACACCTTC. Protein product: CAWSGTGPYGYTF.

V usage is TRBV21-1 and J usage is TRBJ2-1; TRBD2, the table's D call, was not compared with the DNA. TRBV21-1 constitutes a pseudogene. This CDR3 comprises 14 residues. The CDR3 bases are TGTGCCAGCAGCGGGGGACTAGCGGGAGGGTTTGGGTTCTTC. It is translated as CASSGGLAGGFGFF.

V usage is TRBV2 and J usage is TRBJ1-5; no clear D. The CDR3 length is 15 residues. From germline, CDR1 is SNHLY and CDR2 FYNNEI. V was pared by 4 bases and J by 2 bases, with 12 bases between. The CDR3 DNA is TGTGCCAGCAGTGCATCGGCCCGGGGCAATCAGCCCCAGCATTTT. It yields the protein CASSASARGNQPQHF. Full variable domain (missing parts from reference TRBV2 and TRBJ1-5): EPEVTQTPSHQVTQMGQEVILRCVPISNHLYFYWYRQILGQKVEFLVSFYNNEISEKSEIFDDQFSVERPDGSNFTLKIRSTKLEDSAMYFCASSASARGNQPQHFGDGTRLSIL.

V and J are TRBV12-3 or TRBV12-4 and TRBJ1-2; 9 nucleotides agree with TRBD1. J gave up 5 bases and V 5 bases, and 3 bases lay outside the gene matches. The CDR3 is made up of 13 amino acids. DNA for the CDR3: TGTGCCAGCAGTGTTGGACAGGGGTATGGCTACACCTTC. Protein: CASSVGQGYGYTF.